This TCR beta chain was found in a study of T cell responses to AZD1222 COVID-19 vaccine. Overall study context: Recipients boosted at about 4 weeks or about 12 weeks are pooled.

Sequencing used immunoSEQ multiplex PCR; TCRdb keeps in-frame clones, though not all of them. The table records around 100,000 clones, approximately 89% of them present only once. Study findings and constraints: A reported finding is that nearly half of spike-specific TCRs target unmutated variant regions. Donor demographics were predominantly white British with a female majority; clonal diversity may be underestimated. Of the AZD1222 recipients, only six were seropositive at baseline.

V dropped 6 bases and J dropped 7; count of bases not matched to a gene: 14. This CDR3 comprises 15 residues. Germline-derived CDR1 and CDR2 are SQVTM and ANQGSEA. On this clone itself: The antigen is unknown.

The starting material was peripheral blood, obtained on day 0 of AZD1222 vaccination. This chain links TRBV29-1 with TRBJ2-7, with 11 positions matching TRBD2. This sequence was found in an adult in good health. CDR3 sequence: CSVDTGTSGMGEQYF. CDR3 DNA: TGCAGCGTGGATACCGGGACTAGCGGTATGGGGGAGCAGTACTTC.